Listed below are T cell receptor beta chains from one sample, sequenced in a study of blood T cells in healthy people across ages. TCRdb re-derived calls from the 5' RACE reads in MiXCR, one entry per CDR3 protein. The table includes fewer than 2,000,000 distinct CDR3 sequences, about 39% detected once. Sequencing was done on a sample of blood. These receptors all come from a human donor in good health. The CDR3 runs from the conserved cysteine through the conserved F or W. A D gene is named only where the DNA matches it firmly. Clone size is shown for a subset of rows, as once, few, many or a class of expanded clone.

v_call	clone_size	d_call	j_call	cdr3_aa	cdr3_nt
TRBV2	.	.	TRBJ2-7	CATTRVDEQYF	TGTGCCACTACTAGGGTGGACGAGCAGTACTTC
TRBV23-1	few	.	TRBJ1-2	CAQKKGPCKNGYTF	TGCGCCCAAAAGAAAGGGCCATGCAAGAATGGCTACACCTTC
TRBV7-9	.	TRBD1	TRBJ2-1	CAGSPDRGSSYNEQFF	TGTGCCGGCAGCCCGGACAGGGGCAGCTCCTACAATGAGCAGTTCTTC
TRBV6-5	.	.	TRBJ1-6	CATGQIENSPLHF	TGTGCCACAGGACAGATTGAAAATTCACCCCTCCACTTT
TRBV9	.	.	TRBJ1-6	CASSVEDASSYNSPLHF	TGTGCCAGCAGCGTAGAGGACGCGAGCTCCTATAATTCACCCCTCCACTTT
TRBV7-2	.	TRBD1	TRBJ2-7	CASRPGQGEAEQYF	TGTGCCAGCAGACCCGGACAGGGGGAGGCCGAGCAGTACTTC
TRBV20-1	.	TRBD2	TRBJ2-3	CSARSGLATDTQYF	TGCAGTGCTAGATCCGGACTAGCAACAGATACGCAGTATTTT
TRBV10-3	few	.	TRBJ1-1	CAISSADPNTEAFF	TGTGCCATCAGCTCCGCCGACCCGAACACTGAAGCTTTCTTT
TRBV20-1	.	.	TRBJ2-5	CSASGDSLGTQYF	TGCAGTGCTAGTGGGGACTCCTTAGGGACCCAGTACTTC
TRBV3-1	.	.	TRBJ2-7	CASSPDGPILISYEQYF	TGTGCCAGCAGCCCGGATGGACCGATTCTTATATCCTACGAGCAGTACTTC
TRBV2	few	.	TRBJ2-1	CASGPPRRTSTGEQFF	TGTGCCAGTGGCCCCCCCCGACGGACTTCCACTGGTGAGCAGTTCTTC
TRBV7-6	.	.	TRBJ1-3	CASSLDEDGTIYF	TGTGCCAGCAGCTTAGATGAGGATGGCACCATATATTTT
TRBV4-3	.	TRBD1	TRBJ1-2	CASSPQEKDRGSGYTF	TGCGCCAGCAGCCCCCAAGAGAAAGACAGGGGAAGTGGCTACACCTTC
TRBV9	.	.	TRBJ1-1	CASSVVYRGTEAFF	TGTGCCAGCAGCGTAGTTTACCGGGGTACTGAAGCTTTCTTT
TRBV12-3/TRBV12-4	few	.	TRBJ1-2	CASSLPERVGYGYTF	TGTGCCAGCAGCCTCCCAGAGAGGGTGGGCTATGGCTACACCTTC
TRBV4-1	.	TRBD2	TRBJ2-5	CASSQDWTSGETQYF	TGCGCCAGCAGCCAAGATTGGACTAGCGGAGAGACCCAGTACTTC